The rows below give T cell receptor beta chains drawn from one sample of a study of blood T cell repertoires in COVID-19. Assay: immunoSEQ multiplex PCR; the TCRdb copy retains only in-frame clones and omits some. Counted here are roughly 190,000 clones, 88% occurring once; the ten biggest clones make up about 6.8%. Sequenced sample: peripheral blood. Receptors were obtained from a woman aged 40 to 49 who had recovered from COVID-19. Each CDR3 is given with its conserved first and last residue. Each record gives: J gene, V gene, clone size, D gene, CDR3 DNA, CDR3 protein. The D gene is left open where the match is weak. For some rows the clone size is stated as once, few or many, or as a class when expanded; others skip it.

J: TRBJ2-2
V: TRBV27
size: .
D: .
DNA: TGTGCCAGCAGTTTCGAGGTGAACACCGGGGAGCTGTTTTTT
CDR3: CASSFEVNTGELFF

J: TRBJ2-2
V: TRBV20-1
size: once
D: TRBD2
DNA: TGCAGTGCTAGTTTAGCGGGACGGAACACCGGGGAGCTGTTTTTT
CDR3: CSASLAGRNTGELFF

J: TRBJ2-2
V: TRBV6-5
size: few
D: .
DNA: TGTGCCAGCAGTTCCCCCGTCAGAATCCCCGGGGAGCTGTTTTTT
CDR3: CASSSPVRIPGELFF

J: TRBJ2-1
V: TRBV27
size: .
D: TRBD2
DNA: TGTGCCAGCAGGACTAGCGGGTCCTACAATGAGCAGTTCTTC
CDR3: CASRTSGSYNEQFF

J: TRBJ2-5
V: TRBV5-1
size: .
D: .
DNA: TGCGCCAGCAGCTTGCAGGGGAGAGAGACCCAGTACTTC
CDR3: CASSLQGRETQYF

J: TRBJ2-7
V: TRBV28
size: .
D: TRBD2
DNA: TGTGCCAGCAGGGTCAGTAGCGGGAGTCCTGTCTACGAGCAGTACTTC
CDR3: CASRVSSGSPVYEQYF

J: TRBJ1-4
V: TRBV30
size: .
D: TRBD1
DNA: TGTGCCTGGGAGGGACAGGCTAATGAAAAACTGTTTTTT
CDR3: CAWEGQANEKLFF

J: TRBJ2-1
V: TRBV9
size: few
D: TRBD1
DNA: TGTGCCAGCAGCTCGGGACAGGGTATAGAGCAGTTCTTC
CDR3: CASSSGQGIEQFF

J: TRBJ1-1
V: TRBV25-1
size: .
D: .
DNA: TGTGCCAGCAGTGAACCCTCGGGTGCGCGTGGAGCTTTCTTT
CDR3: CASSEPSGARGAFF

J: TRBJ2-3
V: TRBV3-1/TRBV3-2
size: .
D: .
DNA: TGTGCCAGCAGCCAAGCCACGGGCACAGATACGCAGTATTTT
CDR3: CASSQATGTDTQYF

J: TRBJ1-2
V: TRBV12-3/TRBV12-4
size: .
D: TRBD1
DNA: TGTGCCAGCAGAAGGACAGGGGCCTATGGCTACACCTTC
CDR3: CASRRTGAYGYTF

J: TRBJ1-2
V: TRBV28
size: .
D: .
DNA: TGTGCCAGCACCGGGAGCCCTAACTATGGCTACACCTTC
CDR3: CASTGSPNYGYTF

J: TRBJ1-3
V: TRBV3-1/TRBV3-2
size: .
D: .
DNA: TGTGCCAGCAGCCAATACCCCGTCAGGGCCTCTGGAAACACCATATATTTT
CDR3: CASSQYPVRASGNTIYF

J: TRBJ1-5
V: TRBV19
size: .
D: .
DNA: TGTGCCAGTAGTATCGGGGGGAACCAGCCCCAGCATTTT
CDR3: CASSIGGNQPQHF

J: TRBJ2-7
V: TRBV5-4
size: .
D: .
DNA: TGTGCCAGCAGCTTGGGGACAAACTACGAGCAGTACTTC
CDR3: CASSLGTNYEQYF

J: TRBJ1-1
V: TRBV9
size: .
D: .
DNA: TGTGCCAGCAGCCAAGATGGACATTTGAACACTGAAGCTTTCTTT
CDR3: CASSQDGHLNTEAFF

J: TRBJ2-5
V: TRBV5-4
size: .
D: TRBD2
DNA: TGTGCCAGCAGCTCAAAACTAGCGGGAGCGATGGAGACCCAGTACTTC
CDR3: CASSSKLAGAMETQYF

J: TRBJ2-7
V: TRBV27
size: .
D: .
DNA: TGTGCCAGCAGTTTTGGGCAGACCTACGAGCAGTACTTC
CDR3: CASSFGQTYEQYF

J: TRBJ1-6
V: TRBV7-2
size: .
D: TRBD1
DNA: TGTGCCAGCAGCTTAGCGGGACAGGGGGCAAATTCACCCCTCCACTTT
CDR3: CASSLAGQGANSPLHF

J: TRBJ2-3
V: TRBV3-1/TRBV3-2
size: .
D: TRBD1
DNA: TGTGCCAGCAGCCAACTTTGGGGACAGGGGACAGATACGCAGTATTTT
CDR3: CASSQLWGQGTDTQYF

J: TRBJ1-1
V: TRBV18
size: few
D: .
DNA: TGTGCCAGCTCACCACGTTCAGGGTTGGACACTGAAGCTTTCTTT
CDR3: CASSPRSGLDTEAFF

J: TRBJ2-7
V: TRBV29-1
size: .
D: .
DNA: TGCAGCGTTGCTGACAGCTCCTACGAGCAGTACTTC
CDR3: CSVADSSYEQYF

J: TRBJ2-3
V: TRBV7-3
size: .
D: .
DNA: TGTGCCAGCAGCCCATTCGTAGCTAACACAGATACGCAGTATTTT
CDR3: CASSPFVANTDTQYF

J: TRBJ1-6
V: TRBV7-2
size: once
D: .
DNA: TGTGCCAGCAGCTTAGTAGGCCAGGATAATTCACCCCTCCACTTT
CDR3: CASSLVGQDNSPLHF

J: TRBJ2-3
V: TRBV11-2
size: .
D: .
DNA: TGTGCCAGCAGCTTAGATAGAACCTCTTCGCAGTATTTT
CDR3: CASSLDRTSSQYF

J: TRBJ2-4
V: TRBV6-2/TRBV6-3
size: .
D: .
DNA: TGTGCCAGCAGTTACCGACCCGGTGGGGGCTCCAAAAACATTCAGTACTTC
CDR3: CASSYRPGGGSKNIQYF

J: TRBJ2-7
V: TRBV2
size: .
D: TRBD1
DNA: TGTGCCAGCAGTGGAGGACCGGGACAGACTTTGTCCGAGCAGTACTTC
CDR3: CASSGGPGQTLSEQYF

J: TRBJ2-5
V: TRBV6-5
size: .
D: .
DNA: TGTGCCGTCCAGGGGGCGGGAGCGGGAGAGACCCAGTACTTC
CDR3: CAVQGAGAGETQYF

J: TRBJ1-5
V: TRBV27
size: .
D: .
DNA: TGTGCCAGCAGGGAGGGTTTGAGCAATCAGCCCCAGCATTTT
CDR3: CASREGLSNQPQHF

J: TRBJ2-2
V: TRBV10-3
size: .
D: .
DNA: TGTGCCATCAGTACCTCTGGACACCAGAACACCGGGGAGCTGTTTTTT
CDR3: CAISTSGHQNTGELFF

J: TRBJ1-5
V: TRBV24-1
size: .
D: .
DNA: TGTGCCACCAACCTGACAGTCTATAGCAATCAGCCCCAGCATTTT
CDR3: CATNLTVYSNQPQHF

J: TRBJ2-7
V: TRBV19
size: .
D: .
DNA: TGTGCCAGTAGTATCACAGGGAGATCCTACGAGCAGTACTTC
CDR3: CASSITGRSYEQYF

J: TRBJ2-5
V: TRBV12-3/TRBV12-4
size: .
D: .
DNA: TGTGCCAGCAGTACTCGAGAGGAGACCCAGTACTTC
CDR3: CASSTREETQYF

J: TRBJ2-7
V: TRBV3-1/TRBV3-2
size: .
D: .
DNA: TGTGCCAGCAGCCAACGGACTGGGTCCTACGAGCAGTACTTC
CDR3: CASSQRTGSYEQYF

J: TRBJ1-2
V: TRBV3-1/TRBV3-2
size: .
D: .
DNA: TGTGCCAGCAGCCAACAAGACAGGATGAATGGCTACACCTTC
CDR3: CASSQQDRMNGYTF

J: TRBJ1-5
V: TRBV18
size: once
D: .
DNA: TGTGCCAGCTCACCGGTCAGGGATCAGCCCCAGCATTTT
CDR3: CASSPVRDQPQHF

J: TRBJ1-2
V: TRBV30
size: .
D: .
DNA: TGTGCCTGGAGTCATGGTCAGGGATACGGCTACACCTTC
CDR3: CAWSHGQGYGYTF

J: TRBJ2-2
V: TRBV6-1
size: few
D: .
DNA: TGTGCCAGCAGTGACCTAGCCGACAAAGGCGGGGAGCTGTTTTTT
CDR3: CASSDLADKGGELFF

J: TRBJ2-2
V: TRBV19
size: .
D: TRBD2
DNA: TGTGCCACATCACAGGGGGTGACTAGCGGGACCGGGGAGCTGTTTTTT
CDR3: CATSQGVTSGTGELFF

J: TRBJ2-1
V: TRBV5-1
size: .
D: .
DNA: TGCGCCAGCAGCTTCGGCTCTAGCACCGAAAGTGATGAGCAGTTCTTC
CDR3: CASSFGSSTESDEQFF

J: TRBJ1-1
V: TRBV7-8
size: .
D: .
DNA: TGTGCCAGCAGCCTGCCAGGGGCGCGAACTGAAGCTTTCTTT
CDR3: CASSLPGARTEAFF

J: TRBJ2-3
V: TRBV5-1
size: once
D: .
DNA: TGCGCCAGCAGCCTCGGGCCCGGGACTTACCTCACAGATACGCAGTATTTT
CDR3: CASSLGPGTYLTDTQYF

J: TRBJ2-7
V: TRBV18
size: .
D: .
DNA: TGTGCCAGCTCACCGCGGACTAACCCCTACGAGCAGTACTTC
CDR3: CASSPRTNPYEQYF

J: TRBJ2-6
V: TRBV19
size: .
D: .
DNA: TGTGCCAGTAGTATAGTCACAGGGTCTCCTGGGGCCAACGTCCTGACTTTC
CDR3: CASSIVTGSPGANVLTF

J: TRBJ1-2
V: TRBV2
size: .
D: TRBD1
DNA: TGTGCCAGCAGCGCCAGCCCGGGGACAGGGATTGGCTACACCTTC
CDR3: CASSASPGTGIGYTF

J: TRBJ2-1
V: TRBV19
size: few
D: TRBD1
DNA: TGTGCCAGTAGTATGGGACAGGTCGTTCACAATGAGCAGTTCTTC
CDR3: CASSMGQVVHNEQFF

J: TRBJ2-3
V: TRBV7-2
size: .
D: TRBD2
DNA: TGTGCCAGCAGCATCCGACTAGCGGGAACAGATACGCAGTATTTT
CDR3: CASSIRLAGTDTQYF

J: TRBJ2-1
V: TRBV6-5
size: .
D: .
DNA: TGTGCCAGCAGTAGTGGACTCCTCAATGAGCAGTTCTTC
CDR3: CASSSGLLNEQFF

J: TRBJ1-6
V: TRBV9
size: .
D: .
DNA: TGTGCCAGCAGCGTAGACGGGACTATCAGTTCACCCCTCCACTTT
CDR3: CASSVDGTISSPLHF

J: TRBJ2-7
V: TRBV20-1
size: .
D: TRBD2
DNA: TGCAGTGCTAGTGACAGACTAGCGGGAGTTGGCTACGAGCAGTACTTC
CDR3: CSASDRLAGVGYEQYF

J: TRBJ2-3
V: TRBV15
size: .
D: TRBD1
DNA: TGTGCCACCAGCAGGTCAGAGACAGGGGATCTCTATTTT
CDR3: CATSRSETGDLYF

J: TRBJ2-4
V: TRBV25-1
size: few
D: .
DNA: TGTGCCAGCAGTGAATTCGTCCAAAACATTCAGTACTTC
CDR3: CASSEFVQNIQYF

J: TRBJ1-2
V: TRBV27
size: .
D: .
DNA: TGTGCCAGCAGTTATGGGAGTGAGAGGCCAGCTGGCTACACCTTC
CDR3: CASSYGSERPAGYTF

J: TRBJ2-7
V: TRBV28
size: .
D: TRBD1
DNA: TGTGCCAGCAGTCCCGGGACAGCCACATCCTACGAGCAGTACTTC
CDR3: CASSPGTATSYEQYF

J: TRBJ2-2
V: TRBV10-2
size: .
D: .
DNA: TGCGCCAGCAGTAACGGACAGTTCGTCGGGGAGCTGTTTTTT
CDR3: CASSNGQFVGELFF

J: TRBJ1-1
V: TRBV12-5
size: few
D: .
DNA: TGTGCTAGTGGTTTGGCATTGACACAAATGAACACTGAAGCTTTCTTT
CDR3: CASGLALTQMNTEAFF

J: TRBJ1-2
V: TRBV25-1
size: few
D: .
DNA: TGTGCCAGCAGCCCCGTTGGCGGATATGGCTACACCTTC
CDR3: CASSPVGGYGYTF

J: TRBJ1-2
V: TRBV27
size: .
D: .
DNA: TGTGCCAGCAGTTTAGAGGGGGCTAACTATGGCTACACCTTC
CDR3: CASSLEGANYGYTF

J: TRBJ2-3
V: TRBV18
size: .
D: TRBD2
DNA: TGTGCCAGCTCACCACCGTCGAGCGGGAGTAGGACAGATACGCAGTATTTT
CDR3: CASSPPSSGSRTDTQYF